This section outlines one TCR beta chain sequence together with its context. Its antigen is currently unknown. This entry comes from a study of early T cells in non-severe SARS-CoV-2 infection. Whole-study findings and limits: Comparison of clonotypes with VDJdb favored anti-spike CD8 responses while missing private and CD4 specificities.

Unique molecular identifiers (one per individual cDNA molecule) were attached. Via MiXCR, TCRdb re-called the 5' RACE reads, giving one row per CDR3 protein. This table has approximately 110,000 distinct CDR3 sequences, 15% appearing once. Germline CDR1 is LGHNT and CDR2 is FRNRAP. This CDR3 spans 13 amino acids. Trimming shortened V by 4 bases and J by 0 bases, and 5 bases separated the two germline ends. The receptor comes from an adult who was a healthcare worker with PCR-confirmed SARS-CoV-2 infection or an uninfected control (not recorded which). The chain carries TRBV12-5 and TRBJ2-3, with D unclear. Sequenced: whole blood. CDR3 in amino acids: CASGWSSTDTQYF. The CDR3 DNA reads as TGTGCTAGTGGTTGGAGTAGCACAGATACGCAGTATTTT.